This T cell receptor (beta chain) was captured in a study of blood T cell repertoires in COVID-19. Study summary: Some COVID-19 samples were acute and others convalescent; all came from the United States, Italy and Spain. Sources were T cells, B-cell-depleted T cells, or PBMCs; the material itself was cDNA or gDNA.

The CDR3 has 16 residues. V was clipped by 6 bases and J by 2 bases; unmatched bases: 8. In germline, CDR1 is MRHNA, CDR2 SNTAGT. Original handling: Researchers report that nucleated cell counts were estimated from reference gene primer amplification. Libraries were prepared by immunoSEQ multiplex PCR; TCRdb keeps only in-frame clonotypes and omits some of them. The V and J calls and clone size come from that table; D and trimming were worked out from the DNA. The data hold fewer than 90,000 clones, with over 75% observed a single time. Material: peripheral blood. The receptor's source is a man aged 50 or older with acute or convalescent COVID-19. The rearrangement joins TRBV6-4 to TRBJ2-3; TRBD2 agrees at 10 bases. CDR3 protein: CASSPTSGAVTDTQYF. The CDR3 DNA reads as TGTGCCAGCAGCCCTACTAGCGGGGCAGTCACAGATACGCAGTATTTT.